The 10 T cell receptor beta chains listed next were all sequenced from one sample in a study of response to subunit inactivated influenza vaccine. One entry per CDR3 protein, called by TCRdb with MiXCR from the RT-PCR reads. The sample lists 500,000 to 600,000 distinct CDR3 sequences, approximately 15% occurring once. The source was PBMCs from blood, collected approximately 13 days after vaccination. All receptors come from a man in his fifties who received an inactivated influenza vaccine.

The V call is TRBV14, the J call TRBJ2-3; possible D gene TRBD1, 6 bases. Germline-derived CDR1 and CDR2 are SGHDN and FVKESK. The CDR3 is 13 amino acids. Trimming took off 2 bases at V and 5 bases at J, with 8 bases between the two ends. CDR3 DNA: TGTGCCAGCAGCCAATTCAGGGGAGATACGCAGTATTTT. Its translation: CASSQFRGDTQYF.

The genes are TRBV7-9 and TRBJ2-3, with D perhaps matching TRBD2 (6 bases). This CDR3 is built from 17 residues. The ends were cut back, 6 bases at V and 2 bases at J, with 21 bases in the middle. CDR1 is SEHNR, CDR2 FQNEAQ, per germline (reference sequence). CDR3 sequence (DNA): TGTGCCAGCAGTACCGCCAGGTTCGGAGGGACCACAGATACGCAGTATTTT. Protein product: CASSTARFGGTTDTQYF.

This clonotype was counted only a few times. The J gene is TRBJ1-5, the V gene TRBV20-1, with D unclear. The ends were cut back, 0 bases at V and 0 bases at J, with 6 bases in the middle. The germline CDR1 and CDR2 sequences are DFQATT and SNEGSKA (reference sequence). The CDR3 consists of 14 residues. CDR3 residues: CSARDAYSNQPQHF. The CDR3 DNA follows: TGCAGTGCTAGAGATGCGTATAGCAATCAGCCCCAGCATTTT.

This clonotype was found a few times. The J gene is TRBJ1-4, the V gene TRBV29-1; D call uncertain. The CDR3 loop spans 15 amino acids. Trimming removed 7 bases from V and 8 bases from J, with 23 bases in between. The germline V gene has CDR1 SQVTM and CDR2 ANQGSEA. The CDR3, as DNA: TGCAGCGCCCGTTTGTCAGGACGCGGAGGGGAAAAACTGTTTTTT. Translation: CSARLSGRGGEKLFF.

CDR3 loop: CASSEASSLGAFF. CDR3 coding DNA: TGTGCCAGCAGTGAAGCGTCGAGCCTCGGAGCTTTCTTT. V is TRBV6-1 and J is TRBJ1-1; D is uncertain. Trimming took 0 bases from V and 10 from J, leaving 12 bases between them. From germline, CDR1 is MNHNS and CDR2 SASEGT. The CDR3 is made up of 13 amino acids.

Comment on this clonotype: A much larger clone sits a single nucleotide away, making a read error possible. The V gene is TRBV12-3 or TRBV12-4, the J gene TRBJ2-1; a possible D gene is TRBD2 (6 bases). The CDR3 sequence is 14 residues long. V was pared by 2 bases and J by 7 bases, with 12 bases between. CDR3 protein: CASSLRRGRNEQFF. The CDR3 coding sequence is TGTGCCAGCAGTTTACGGCGGGGCCGTAATGAGCAGTTCTTC.

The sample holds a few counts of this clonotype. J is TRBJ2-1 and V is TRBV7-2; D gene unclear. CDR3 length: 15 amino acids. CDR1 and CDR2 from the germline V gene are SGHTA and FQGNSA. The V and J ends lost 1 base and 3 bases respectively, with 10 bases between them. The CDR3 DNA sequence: TGTGCCAGCAGCTTAGGCCGGCAGGACTACAATGAGCAGTTCTTC. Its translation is CASSLGRQDYNEQFF.

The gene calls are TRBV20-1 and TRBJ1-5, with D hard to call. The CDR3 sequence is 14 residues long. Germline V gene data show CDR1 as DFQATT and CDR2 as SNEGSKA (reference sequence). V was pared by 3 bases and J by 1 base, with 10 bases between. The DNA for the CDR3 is TGCAGTGCTAGCCCCGGCGGGAGCAATCAGCCCCAGCATTTT. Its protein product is CSASPGGSNQPQHF.

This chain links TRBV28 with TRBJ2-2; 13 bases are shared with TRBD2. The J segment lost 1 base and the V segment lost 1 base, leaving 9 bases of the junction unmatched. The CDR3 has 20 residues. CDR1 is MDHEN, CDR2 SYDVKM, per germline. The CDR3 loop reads CASSLSLGLAGVWNTGELFF. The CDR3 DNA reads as TGTGCCAGCAGTTTATCCCTCGGACTAGCGGGAGTGTGGAACACCGGGGAGCTGTTTTTT.

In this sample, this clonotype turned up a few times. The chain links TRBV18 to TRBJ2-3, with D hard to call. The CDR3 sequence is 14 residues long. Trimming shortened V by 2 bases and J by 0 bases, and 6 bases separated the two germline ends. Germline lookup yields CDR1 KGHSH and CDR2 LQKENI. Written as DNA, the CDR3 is TGTGCCAGCTCACCAGCCCCTAGCACAGATACGCAGTATTTT. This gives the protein CASSPAPSTDTQYF.